This TCR beta chain is drawn from a study of shared clonotypes between healthy human individuals. Donors had no recently reported acute infections or vaccinations and were HIV-negative. CD4+ cells underwent separation, giving CD45RA+ naive and CD45RA-negative memory subsets. A note on this clone: Antigen specificity is unknown.

Findings and caveats of the study: Inspection by rarefaction showed sorted-subset sequencing to be incomplete despite large depth.

Looked up from germline, CDR1 is SGDLS and CDR2 is YYNGEE. V lost 1 base, J lost 8 bases, and 6 bases lay in between. This CDR3 comprises 12 residues. The test was conducted at deep level. Assay: immunoSEQ multiplex PCR; the TCRdb copy retains only in-frame clones and omits some. The sample carries 650,000 to 750,000 clones, around 72% recorded once. Sequencing was carried out using memory CD4+ T cells sorted from blood. Subset reported: CD45RA-negative fraction. This clonotype was sampled from a woman between 25 and 40 years old in good health. V and J are TRBV9 and TRBJ2-2; D unclear. The CDR3 sequence: CASSVIGGELFF. The DNA of the CDR3 is TGTGCCAGCAGCGTAATAGGAGGGGAGCTGTTTTTT.